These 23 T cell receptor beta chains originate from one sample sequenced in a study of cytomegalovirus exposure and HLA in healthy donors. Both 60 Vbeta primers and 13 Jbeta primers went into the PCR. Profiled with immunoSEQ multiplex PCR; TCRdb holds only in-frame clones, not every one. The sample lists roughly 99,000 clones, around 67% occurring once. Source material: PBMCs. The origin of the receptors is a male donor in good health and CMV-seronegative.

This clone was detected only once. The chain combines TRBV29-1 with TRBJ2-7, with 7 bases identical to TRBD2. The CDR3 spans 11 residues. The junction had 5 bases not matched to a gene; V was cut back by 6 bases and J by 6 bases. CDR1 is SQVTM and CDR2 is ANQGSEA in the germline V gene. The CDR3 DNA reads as TGCAGCGTGAGAGGGGAGGGCGAGCAGTACTTC. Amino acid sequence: CSVRGEGEQYF.

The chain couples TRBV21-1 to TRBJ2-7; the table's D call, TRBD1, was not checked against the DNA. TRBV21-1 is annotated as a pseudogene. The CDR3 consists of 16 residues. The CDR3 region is CASSKDPGQGPYEQYF. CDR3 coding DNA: TGTGCCAGCAGCAAAGACCCCGGACAGGGACCCTACGAGCAGTACTTC.

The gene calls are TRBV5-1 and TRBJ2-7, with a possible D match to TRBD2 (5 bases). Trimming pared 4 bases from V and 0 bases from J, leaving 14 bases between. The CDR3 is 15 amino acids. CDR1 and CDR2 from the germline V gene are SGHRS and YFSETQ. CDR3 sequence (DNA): TGCGCCAGCAGCCCCTCGGGGTCCTCCTCCTACGAGCAGTACTTC. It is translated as CASSPSGSSSYEQYF.

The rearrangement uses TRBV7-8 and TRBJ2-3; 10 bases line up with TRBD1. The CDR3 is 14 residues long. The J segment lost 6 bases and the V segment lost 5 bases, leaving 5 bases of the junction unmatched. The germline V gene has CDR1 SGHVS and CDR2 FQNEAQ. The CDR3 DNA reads TGTGCCAGCAGCCGTCGACAGGGGGCGGATACGCAGTATTTT. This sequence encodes CASSRRQGADTQYF.

CDR3 DNA sequence: TGTGCCAGCAGCCAAGTTTTCTCCGATGAGCAGTTCTTC. The encoded protein is CASSQVFSDEQFF. This sequence joins TRBV4-2 and TRBJ2-1; D remains unclear. The CDR3 spans 13 residues. Trimming removed 1 base at V and 8 bases at J, with 9 bases between. Germline CDR1 LGHNA, CDR2 YNFKEQ.

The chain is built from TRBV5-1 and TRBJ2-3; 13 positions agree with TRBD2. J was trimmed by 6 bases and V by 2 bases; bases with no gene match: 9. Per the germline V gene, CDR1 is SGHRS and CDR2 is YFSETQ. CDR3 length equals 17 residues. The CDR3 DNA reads TGCGCCAGCAGCTTATCCATGGGACTAGCGGGATCTGATACGCAGTATTTT. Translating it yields CASSLSMGLAGSDTQYF.

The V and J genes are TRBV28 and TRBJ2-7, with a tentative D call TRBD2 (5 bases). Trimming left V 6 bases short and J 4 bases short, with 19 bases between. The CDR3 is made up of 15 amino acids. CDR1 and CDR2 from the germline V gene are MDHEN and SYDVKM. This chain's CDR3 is CASSYVVGSTYEQYF. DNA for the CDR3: TGTGCCAGCAGCTACGTTGTAGGGAGTACGTACGAGCAGTACTTC.

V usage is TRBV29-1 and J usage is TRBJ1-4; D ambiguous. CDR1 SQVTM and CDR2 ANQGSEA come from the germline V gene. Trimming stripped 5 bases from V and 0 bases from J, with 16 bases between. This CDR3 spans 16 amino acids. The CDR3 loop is CSVQKKWSATNEKLFF. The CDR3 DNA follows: TGCAGCGTTCAGAAGAAGTGGTCAGCAACTAATGAAAAACTGTTTTTT.

The CDR3 here is CASSITGNNYGYTF. Here the CDR3 DNA reads TGTGCCAGTAGTATCACAGGGAATAACTATGGCTACACCTTC. The chain uses TRBV19 and TRBJ1-2; a possible D gene is TRBD1 (6 bases). V was pared by 3 bases and J by 1 base, with 9 bases between. From germline, CDR1 is LNHDA and CDR2 SQIVND (reference sequence). This CDR3 has 14 residues. Full variable domain (remainder filled in from reference TRBV19 and TRBJ1-2): DGGITQSPKYLFRKEGQNVTLSCEQNLNHDAMYWYRQDPGQGLRLIYYSQIVNDFQKGDIAEGYSVSREKKESFPLTVTSAQKNPTAFYLCASSITGNNYGYTFGSGTRLTVV.

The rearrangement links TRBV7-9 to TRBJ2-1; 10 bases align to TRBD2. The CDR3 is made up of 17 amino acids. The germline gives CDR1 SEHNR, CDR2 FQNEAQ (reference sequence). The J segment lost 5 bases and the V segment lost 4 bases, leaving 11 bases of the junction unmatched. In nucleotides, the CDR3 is TGTGCCAGCAGCTCCCCACTCGGGACTAGCGAGAACAATGAGCAGTTCTTC. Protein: CASSSPLGTSENNEQFF.

In nucleotides, the CDR3 is TGTGCCAGCAGCCCGCGAGACCGCGGAGCTAACTATGGCTACACCTTC. This sequence encodes CASSPRDRGANYGYTF. The rearrangement uses TRBV7-9 and TRBJ1-2; D call uncertain. The V gene lost 5 bases and the J gene lost 0 bases, with 16 bases spanning the gap. The germline V gene encodes CDR1 SEHNR and CDR2 FQNEAQ (reference sequence). The CDR3 runs to 16 residues.

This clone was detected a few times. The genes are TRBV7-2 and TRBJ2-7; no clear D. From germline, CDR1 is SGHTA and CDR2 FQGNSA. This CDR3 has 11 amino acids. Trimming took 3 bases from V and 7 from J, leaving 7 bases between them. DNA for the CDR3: TGTGCCAGCAGCTTTCTCAGAGAGCAGTACTTC. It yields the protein CASSFLREQYF.

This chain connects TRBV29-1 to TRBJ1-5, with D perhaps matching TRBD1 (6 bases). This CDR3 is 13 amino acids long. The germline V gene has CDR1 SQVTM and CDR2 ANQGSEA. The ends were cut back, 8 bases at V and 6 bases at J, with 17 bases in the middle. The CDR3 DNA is TGCAGCTCCATCGAGGGGGTAGGTCAGCCCCAGCATTTT. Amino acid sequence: CSSIEGVGQPQHF.

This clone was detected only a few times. The CDR3 DNA reads as TGTGCCAGTAGTATTCGGGAACCCAATCAGCCCCAGCATTTT. Amino acids: CASSIREPNQPQHF. The chain uses TRBV19 and TRBJ1-5; D remains unclear. V was cut by 3 bases and J by 3 bases, with 9 bases left in between. Germline lookup yields CDR1 LNHDA and CDR2 SQIVND (reference sequence). CDR3 length: 14 residues. The variable domain in full, with the rest retrieved from reference TRBV19 and TRBJ1-5, is DGGITQSPKYLFRKEGQNVTLSCEQNLNHDAMYWYRQDPGQGLRLIYYSQIVNDFQKGDIAEGYSVSREKKESFPLTVTSAQKNPTAFYLCASSIREPNQPQHFGDGTRLSIL.

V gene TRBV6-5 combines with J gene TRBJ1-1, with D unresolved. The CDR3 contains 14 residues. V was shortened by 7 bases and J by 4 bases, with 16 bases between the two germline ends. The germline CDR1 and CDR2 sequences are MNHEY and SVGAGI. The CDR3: CASTYGVGTTEAFF. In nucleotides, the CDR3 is TGTGCCAGCACCTACGGGGTTGGAACCACTGAAGCTTTCTTT.

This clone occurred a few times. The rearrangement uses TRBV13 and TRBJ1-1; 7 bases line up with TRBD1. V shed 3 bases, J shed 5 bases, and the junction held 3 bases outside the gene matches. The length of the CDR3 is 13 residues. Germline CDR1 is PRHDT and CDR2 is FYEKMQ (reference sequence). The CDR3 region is CASSFTGVTEAFF. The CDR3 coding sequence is TGTGCCAGCAGCTTTACAGGGGTTACTGAAGCTTTCTTT.

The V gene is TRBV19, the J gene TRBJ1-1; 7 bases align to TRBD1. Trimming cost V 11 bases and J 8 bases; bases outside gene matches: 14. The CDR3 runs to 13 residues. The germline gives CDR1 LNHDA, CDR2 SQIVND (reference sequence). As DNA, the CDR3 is TGTGCCGGCAGGAGGGGGCCGGGGATGGAAGCTTTCTTT. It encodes CAGRRGPGMEAFF.

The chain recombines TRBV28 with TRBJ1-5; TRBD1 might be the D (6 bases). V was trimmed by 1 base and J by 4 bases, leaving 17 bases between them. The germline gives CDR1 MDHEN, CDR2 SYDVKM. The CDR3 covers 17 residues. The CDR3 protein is CASSLSRGFRLNQPQHF. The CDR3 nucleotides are TGTGCCAGCAGTTTATCCAGGGGCTTCCGTTTAAATCAGCCCCAGCATTTT.

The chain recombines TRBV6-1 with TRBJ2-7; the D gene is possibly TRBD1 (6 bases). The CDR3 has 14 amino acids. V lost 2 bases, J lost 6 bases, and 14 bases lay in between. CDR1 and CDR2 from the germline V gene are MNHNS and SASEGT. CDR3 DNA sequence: TGTGCCAGCAGTGAACTGGCAGGGGCCTCCGAGCAGTACTTC. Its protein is CASSELAGASEQYF.

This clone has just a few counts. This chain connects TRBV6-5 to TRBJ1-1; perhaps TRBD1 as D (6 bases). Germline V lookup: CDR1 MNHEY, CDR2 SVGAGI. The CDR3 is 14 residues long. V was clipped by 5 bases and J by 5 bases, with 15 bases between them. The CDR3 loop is CASSVLGQRTEAFF. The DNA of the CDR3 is TGTGCCAGCAGTGTCTTGGGACAAAGGACTGAAGCTTTCTTT.

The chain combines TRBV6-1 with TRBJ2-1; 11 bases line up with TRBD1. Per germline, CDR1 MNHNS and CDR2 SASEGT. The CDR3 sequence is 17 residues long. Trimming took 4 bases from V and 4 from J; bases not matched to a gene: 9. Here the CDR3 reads CASSGNQDRGPYNEQFF. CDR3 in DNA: TGTGCCAGCAGTGGAAATCAGGACAGGGGGCCTTACAATGAGCAGTTCTTC.

The DNA for the CDR3 is TGTGCCAGTAGTATAGATCTGGCGGCTGCCTCCTACAATGAGCAGTTCTTC. Its translation: CASSIDLAAASYNEQFF. The chain links TRBV19 to TRBJ2-1; unclear D gene. V lost 0 bases and J lost 0, with 12 bases in between. Germline values: CDR1 LNHDA, CDR2 SQIVND (reference sequence). The CDR3 has 17 amino acids.

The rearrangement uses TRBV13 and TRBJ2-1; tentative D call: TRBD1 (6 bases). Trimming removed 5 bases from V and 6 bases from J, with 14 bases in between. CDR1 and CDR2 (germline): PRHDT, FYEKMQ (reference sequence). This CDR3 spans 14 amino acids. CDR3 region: CASSPQGQFNEQFF. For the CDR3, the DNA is TGTGCCAGCAGCCCCCAGGGGCAGTTCAATGAGCAGTTCTTC.